This T cell receptor beta chain was identified in a study of response to subunit inactivated influenza vaccine. TCRdb reanalysed the RT-PCR reads using MiXCR and keeps one entry per CDR3 protein. The table has about 540,000 distinct CDR3 sequences, around 21% seen once. CDR1 and CDR2 (germline): MDHEN, SYDVKM. This CDR3 contains 16 residues. V lost 2 bases and J 4 bases, leaving 18 bases between the germline ends. A further study also used this sample, focusing on T cells expressing NK-cell markers. That paper states: 5'RACE template switching built TCR beta cDNA with unique molecular identifiers. Over 5 donors carried dominant NKG2C+ clonotypes that made up roughly 1.0-7.0% of their CD8+ T cells.

This TCR was recovered from a man aged 45-65 years who received an inactivated influenza vaccine. The sample was CD4+ T cells sorted from PBMCs, taken 11 to 12 days after vaccination. The chain links TRBV28 to TRBJ2-7; no firm D call. CDR3: CASSLISSTPTYEQYF. CDR3 bases: TGTGCCAGCAGTTTAATTAGCTCCACCCCCACGTACGAGCAGTACTTC.